This T cell receptor beta chain was sequenced for a study of blood T cell repertoires in COVID-19. For the study at large: Both acute and convalescent COVID-19 samples were obtained from the United States, Italy and Spain. From T cells, B-cell-depleted T cells, or PBMCs came the material, which was cDNA or gDNA.

Data came from immunoSEQ multiplex PCR; TCRdb stores just in-frame clones and leaves some out. The sample shows approximately 260,000 clones, 70% to 90% of them seen only once. Participant age was about 18 to 89 years, and participants resided in around 24 US areas. Participants were placed into cohorts based on the clinical history they reported. The ends were cut back, 2 bases at V and 0 bases at J, with 5 bases in the middle. The CDR3 is made up of 14 amino acids. CDR1 is SGHVS, CDR2 FQNEAQ, per germline. This receptor was taken from a woman aged 50 to 60 who had been exposed to COVID-19. The chain carries TRBV7-8 and TRBJ1-3, with D unresolved. Specimen: PBMCs or T cells enriched from blood (not recorded which). CDR3 DNA: TGTGCCAGCAGCTTACTAACCTCTGGAAACACCATATATTTT. This gives the protein CASSLLTSGNTIYF.